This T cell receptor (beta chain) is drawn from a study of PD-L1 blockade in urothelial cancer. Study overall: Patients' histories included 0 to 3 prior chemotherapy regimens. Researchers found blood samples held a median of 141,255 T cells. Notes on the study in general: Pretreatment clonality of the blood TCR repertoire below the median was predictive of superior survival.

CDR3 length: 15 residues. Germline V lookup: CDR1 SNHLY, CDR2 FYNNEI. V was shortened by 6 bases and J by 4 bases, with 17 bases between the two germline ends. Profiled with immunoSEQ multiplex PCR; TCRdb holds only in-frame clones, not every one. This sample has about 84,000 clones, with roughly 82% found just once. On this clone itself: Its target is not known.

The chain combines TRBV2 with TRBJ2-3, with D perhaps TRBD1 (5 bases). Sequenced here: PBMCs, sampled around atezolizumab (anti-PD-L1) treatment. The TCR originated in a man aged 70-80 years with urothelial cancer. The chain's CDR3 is CASRMIRGIPDTQYF. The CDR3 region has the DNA TGTGCCAGCAGGATGATAAGGGGTATACCAGATACGCAGTATTTT.